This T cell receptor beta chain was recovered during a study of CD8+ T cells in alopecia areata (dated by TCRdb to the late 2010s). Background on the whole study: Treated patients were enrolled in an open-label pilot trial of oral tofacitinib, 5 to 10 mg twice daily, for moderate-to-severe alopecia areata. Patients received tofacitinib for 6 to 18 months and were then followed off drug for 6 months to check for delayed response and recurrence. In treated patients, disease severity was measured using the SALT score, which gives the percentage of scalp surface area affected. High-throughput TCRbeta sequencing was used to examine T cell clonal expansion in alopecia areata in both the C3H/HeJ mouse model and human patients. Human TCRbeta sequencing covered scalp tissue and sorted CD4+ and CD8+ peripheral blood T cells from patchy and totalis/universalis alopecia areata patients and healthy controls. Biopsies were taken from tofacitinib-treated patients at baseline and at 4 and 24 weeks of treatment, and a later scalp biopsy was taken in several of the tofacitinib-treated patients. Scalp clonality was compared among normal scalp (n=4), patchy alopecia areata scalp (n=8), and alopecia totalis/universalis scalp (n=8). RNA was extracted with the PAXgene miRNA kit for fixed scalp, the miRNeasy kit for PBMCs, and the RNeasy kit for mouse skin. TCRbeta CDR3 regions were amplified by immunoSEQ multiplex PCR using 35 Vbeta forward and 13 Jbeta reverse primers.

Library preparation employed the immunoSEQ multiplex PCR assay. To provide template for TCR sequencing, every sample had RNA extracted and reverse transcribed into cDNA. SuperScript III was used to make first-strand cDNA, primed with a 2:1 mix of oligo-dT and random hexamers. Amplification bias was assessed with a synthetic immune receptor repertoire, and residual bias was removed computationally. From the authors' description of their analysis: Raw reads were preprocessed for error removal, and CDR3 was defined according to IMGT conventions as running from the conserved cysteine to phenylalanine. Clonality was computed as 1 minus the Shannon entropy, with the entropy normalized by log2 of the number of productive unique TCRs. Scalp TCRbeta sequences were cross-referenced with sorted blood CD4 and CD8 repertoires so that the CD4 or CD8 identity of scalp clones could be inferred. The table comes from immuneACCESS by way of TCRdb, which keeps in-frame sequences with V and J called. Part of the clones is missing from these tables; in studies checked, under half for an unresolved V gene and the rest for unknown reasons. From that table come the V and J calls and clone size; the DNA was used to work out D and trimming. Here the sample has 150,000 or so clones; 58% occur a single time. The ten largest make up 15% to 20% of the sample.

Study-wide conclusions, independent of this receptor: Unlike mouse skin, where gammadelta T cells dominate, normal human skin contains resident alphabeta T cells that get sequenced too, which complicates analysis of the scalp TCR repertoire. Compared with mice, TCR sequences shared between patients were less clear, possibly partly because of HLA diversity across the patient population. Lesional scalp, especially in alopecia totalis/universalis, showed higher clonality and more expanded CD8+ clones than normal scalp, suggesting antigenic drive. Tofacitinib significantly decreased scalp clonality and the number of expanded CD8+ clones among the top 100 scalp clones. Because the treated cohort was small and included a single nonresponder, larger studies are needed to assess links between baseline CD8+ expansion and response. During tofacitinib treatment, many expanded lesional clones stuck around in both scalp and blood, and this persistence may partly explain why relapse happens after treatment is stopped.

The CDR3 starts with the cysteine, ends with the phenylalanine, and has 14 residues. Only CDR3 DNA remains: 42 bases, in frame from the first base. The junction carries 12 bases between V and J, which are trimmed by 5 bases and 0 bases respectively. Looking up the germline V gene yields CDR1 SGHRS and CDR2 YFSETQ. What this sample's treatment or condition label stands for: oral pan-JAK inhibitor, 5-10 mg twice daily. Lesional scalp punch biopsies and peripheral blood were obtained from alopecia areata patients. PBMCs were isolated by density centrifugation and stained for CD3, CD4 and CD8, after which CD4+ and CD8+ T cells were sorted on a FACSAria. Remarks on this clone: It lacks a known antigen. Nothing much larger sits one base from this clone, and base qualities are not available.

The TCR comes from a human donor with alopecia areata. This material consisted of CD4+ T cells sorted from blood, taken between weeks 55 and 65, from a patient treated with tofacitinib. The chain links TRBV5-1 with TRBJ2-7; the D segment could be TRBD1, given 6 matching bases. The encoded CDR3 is CASRDDRYSYEQYF. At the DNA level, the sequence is TGCGCCAGCAGAGATGACAGGTACTCCTACGAGCAGTACTTC.